One sample yielded the 28 T cell receptor beta chains listed below, sequenced in a study of PD-L1 blockade in urothelial cancer. The time point here: peripheral blood 6 weeks after treatment start. TCRdb's table, derived via immunoSEQ multiplex PCR, lists solely in-frame clones and lacks some. There are around 80,000 clones in the sample; approximately 89% occur only once, and about 0.94% lies in the top ten. This specimen consisted of PBMCs, obtained around atezolizumab (anti-PD-L1) treatment. The receptors here all came from a woman over 75 with urothelial cancer.

The rearrangement joins TRBV28 to TRBJ2-5, with D unresolved. Germline V gene sequence: CDR1 MDHEN, CDR2 SYDVKM. Trimming stripped 6 bases from V and 4 bases from J, with 12 bases between. The CDR3 has 13 amino acids. CDR3 in DNA: TGTGCCAGCAGCACGATTCCCGGAGAGACCCAGTACTTC. Translation gives CASSTIPGETQYF. Together with reference TRBV28 and TRBJ2-5, the CDR3 gives the full variable domain: DVKVTQSSRYLVKRTGEKVFLECVQDMDHENMFWYRQDPGLGLRLIYFSYDVKMKEKGDIPEGYSVSREKKERFSLILESASTNQTSMYLCASSTIPGETQYFGPGTRLLVL.

The chain recombines TRBV10-3 with TRBJ2-3; TRBD2 matches at 16 bases. V shed 6 bases, J shed 4 bases, and the junction held 1 base outside the gene matches. Germline V gives CDR1 ENHRY, CDR2 SYGVKD. The CDR3 sequence is 15 residues long. Here the CDR3 reads CAIRGLAGGPDTQYF. As DNA, the CDR3 is TGTGCCATCAGGGGACTAGCGGGAGGGCCAGATACGCAGTATTTT.

The V and J genes are TRBV4-1 and TRBJ2-1, with 11 bases matching TRBD2. With V trimmed by 0 bases and J by 3 bases, 4 bases remained unmatched. The germline V gene encodes CDR1 MGHRA and CDR2 YSYEKL. The CDR3 is made up of 17 amino acids. Here the CDR3 reads CASSQESGTSGYNEQFF. The CDR3 bases are TGCGCCAGCAGCCAAGAGTCCGGGACTAGCGGCTACAATGAGCAGTTCTTC.

The rearrangement joins TRBV18 to TRBJ2-1, with 10 positions matching TRBD1. The germline V gene encodes CDR1 KGHSH and CDR2 LQKENI. V shed 1 base, J shed 12 bases, and the junction held 21 bases outside the gene matches. CDR3 length equals 19 residues. This CDR3 reads CASSPRTFSRTGGSSGQFF. CDR3 coding DNA: TGTGCCAGCTCACCACGTACCTTTTCTCGGACAGGGGGTTCCTCGGGGCAGTTCTTC.

The V and J genes are TRBV4-2 and TRBJ1-5; 10 bases are shared with TRBD1. After removal of 0 bases from V and 7 bases from J, the junction contained 3 bases not matched to a gene. Looked up from germline, CDR1 is LGHNA and CDR2 is YNFKEQ. This CDR3 region has 15 residues. CDR3 bases: TGTGCCAGCAGCCAAGAGCAGGACAGGGGGCAGCCCCAGCATTTT. Protein: CASSQEQDRGQPQHF.

The gene calls are TRBV30 and TRBJ2-4, with TRBD2 matching 12 bases. V dropped 4 bases and J dropped 9; count of bases not matched to a gene: 4. This CDR3 region has 13 residues. Germline CDR1 and CDR2: GTSNPN and SVGIG (reference sequence). The CDR3: CAWTSGREGIQYF. In DNA form, the CDR3 reads TGTGCCTGGACTAGCGGGAGGGAGGGCATTCAGTACTTC.

This chain connects TRBV28 to TRBJ1-5; D remains unclear. The CDR3 sequence is 14 residues long. Trimming cost V 6 bases and J 0 bases, with 9 bases left between them. CDR1 MDHEN and CDR2 SYDVKM come from the germline V gene. The CDR3, as DNA: TGTGCCAGCAGCTATGACAATAGCAATCAGCCCCAGCATTTT. It translates to CASSYDNSNQPQHF.

A single count supports this clone. The V call is TRBV28, the J call TRBJ1-1; a weak D match, TRBD1 (6 bases). V was pared by 6 bases and J by 4 bases, with 15 bases between. The CDR3 covers 14 residues. CDR1 MDHEN and CDR2 SYDVKM come from the germline V gene. The CDR3 DNA sequence: TGTGCCAGCAGCGGACAGTATGAAGGCACTGAAGCTTTCTTT. Its translation is CASSGQYEGTEAFF.

The chain recombines TRBV7-9 with TRBJ2-1, with 11 bases lining up with TRBD2. CDR1 is SEHNR and CDR2 is FQNEAQ in the germline V gene (reference sequence). The length of the CDR3 is 16 residues. Unmatched junction bases numbered 10, after V lost 4 bases and J lost 8 bases. The CDR3 DNA reads as TGTGCCAGCAGCTCCGGAGTAGCGGGAGGGGGGTATGAGCAGTTCTTC. Amino acids: CASSSGVAGGGYEQFF.

This chain uses TRBV7-3 with TRBJ2-5; 7 bases line up with TRBD2. Trimming took 5 bases from V and 5 from J; bases not matched to a gene: 17. There are 17 residues in the CDR3. Germline loops: CDR1 SGHTA, CDR2 FQGTGA. CDR3 DNA sequence: TGTGCCAGCAGCCCCGGGGAGGGGTTTTTAATCGGGGAGACCCAGTACTTC. This sequence encodes CASSPGEGFLIGETQYF.

V gene TRBV9 combines with J gene TRBJ1-2; D unclear. Per the germline V gene, CDR1 is SGDLS and CDR2 is YYNGEE. Deletions cut 4 bases from V and 2 bases from J, with 6 bases between. This CDR3 spans 12 amino acids. The CDR3 DNA is TGTGCCAGCAGCCTGTCCAACTATGGCTACACCTTC. This codes for CASSLSNYGYTF.

The chain couples TRBV2 to TRBJ2-1; D gene uncertain. CDR1 is SNHLY, CDR2 FYNNEI, per germline. Deletions cut 10 bases from V and 0 bases from J, with 13 bases between. This CDR3 has 14 amino acids. In DNA form, the CDR3 reads TGTGCCACCCGAGATGACAACTCCTACAATGAGCAGTTCTTC. This translates into CATRDDNSYNEQFF.

The count of this clone is one. The rearrangement uses TRBV7-9 and TRBJ1-2; TRBD1 agrees at 7 bases. The CDR3 is 15 residues long. V shed 1 base, J shed 0 bases, and the junction held 2 bases outside the gene matches. CDR1 and CDR2 (germline): SEHNR, FQNEAQ (reference sequence). DNA of the CDR3: TGTGCCAGCAGCTTAGGGACAGGTTCTAACTATGGCTACACCTTC. It translates to CASSLGTGSNYGYTF.

The V call is TRBV5-4, the J call TRBJ2-2, with a weak D call TRBD1 (8 bases). V was clipped by 8 bases and J by 4 bases, with 15 bases between them. The germline V gene has CDR1 SGHNT and CDR2 YYREEE (reference sequence). The CDR3 sequence is 14 residues long. The CDR3 nucleotides read TGTGCCAGTTTACAGGGGGGGGGCACCGGGGAGCTGTTTTTT. Amino acids: CASLQGGGTGELFF. Full variable domain (outside the CDR3, taken from reference TRBV5-4 and TRBJ2-2): ETGVTQSPTHLIKTRGQQVTLRCSSQSGHNTVSWYQQALGQGPQFIFQYYREEENGRGNFPPRFSGLQFPNYSSELNVNALELDDSALYLCASLQGGGTGELFFGEGSRLTVL.

The chain uses TRBV30 and TRBJ2-7, with 12 bases aligning to TRBD2. This CDR3 has 15 amino acids. After removal of 0 bases from V and 2 bases from J, the junction contained 2 bases not matched to a gene. Per germline, CDR1 GTSNPN and CDR2 SVGIG (reference sequence). In DNA, the CDR3 is TGTGCCTGGAGTGTATGGACTAGCGGGACCTACGAGCAGTACTTC. The encoded protein is CAWSVWTSGTYEQYF.

This clone was picked up one time. This chain joins TRBV14 and TRBJ2-7; perhaps TRBD1 as D (5 bases). The germline CDR1 and CDR2 sequences are SGHDN and FVKESK. This CDR3 is built from 15 residues. The germline V and J ends were trimmed by 0 bases and 1 base, with 10 bases remaining between them. DNA for the CDR3: TGTGCCAGCAGCCAAGATACAGGAATGTCCTACGAGCAGTACTTC. Amino acid sequence: CASSQDTGMSYEQYF.

The J gene is TRBJ2-7, the V gene TRBV5-1; TRBD1 aligns across 9 bases. V was pared by 4 bases and J by 7 bases, with 6 bases of the junction left unmatched. This CDR3 region has 13 residues. The germline gives CDR1 SGHRS, CDR2 YFSETQ. The CDR3 DNA follows: TGCGCCAGCAGCCCGGACAGGGGAGAGGAGCAGTACTTC. It translates to CASSPDRGEEQYF.

The chain joins TRBV5-1 to TRBJ2-6, with D uncertain. V lost 0 bases to trimming and J lost 0 bases, with 13 bases between them. Germline CDR1 is SGHRS and CDR2 is YFSETQ. The CDR3 is made up of 18 amino acids. The CDR3 DNA reads TGCGCCAGCAGCTTGGGGGCAGGCTTTAACTCTGGGGCCAACGTCCTGACTTTC. Residues: CASSLGAGFNSGANVLTF.

The CDR3 sequence is CASSTHGTGFGEQFF. CDR3 coding DNA: TGTGCCAGCTCTACACATGGGACAGGGTTTGGTGAGCAGTTCTTC. J is TRBJ2-1 and V is TRBV28; 9 bases align to TRBD1. Per the germline V gene, CDR1 is MDHEN and CDR2 is SYDVKM. CDR3 size: 15 residues. J was trimmed by 9 bases and V by 8 bases; bases with no gene match: 14.

The chain has TRBV6-1 and TRBJ2-1; tentative D call: TRBD2 (6 bases). Trimming pared 9 bases from V and 0 bases from J, leaving 12 bases between. Germline CDR1 and CDR2: MNHNS and SASEGT. CDR3 length equals 14 residues. The CDR3 sequence: CASGGAGSYNEQFF. For the CDR3, the DNA is TGTGCCAGTGGCGGGGCAGGCTCCTACAATGAGCAGTTCTTC.

The chain has TRBV6-5 and TRBJ2-7; D perhaps matches TRBD2 (5 bases). The length of the CDR3 is 12 residues. Germline assignment: CDR1 MNHEY and CDR2 SVGAGI. Trimming removed 1 base from V and 5 bases from J, with 6 bases in between. Written as DNA, the CDR3 is TGTGCCAGCAGTTACTACGGGGACGAGCAGTACTTC. Translating it yields CASSYYGDEQYF.

The rearrangement links TRBV7-3 to TRBJ1-1; D may be TRBD1 (5 bases). V dropped 4 bases and J dropped 8 bases, with 14 bases sitting between them. The germline CDR1 and CDR2 sequences are SGHTA and FQGTGA. This CDR3 has 13 amino acids. Here the CDR3 reads CASSSREGNEAFF. The DNA for the CDR3 is TGTGCCAGCAGCTCCAGGGAGGGCAACGAAGCTTTCTTT. The whole variable domain, filled in from reference TRBV7-3 and TRBJ1-1, reads GAGVSQTPSNKVTEKGKYVELRCDPISGHTALYWYRQSLGQGPEFLIYFQGTGAADDSGLPNDRFFAVRPEGSVSTLKIQRTERGDSAVYLCASSSREGNEAFFGQGTRLTVV.

The rearrangement uses TRBV5-1 and TRBJ1-5; 7 nucleotides match TRBD1. The CDR3 covers 14 residues. Germline V gives CDR1 SGHRS, CDR2 YFSETQ. The ends lost 5 bases at V and 1 base at J; junction bases unmatched: 3. Written as DNA, the CDR3 is TGCGCCAGCAGAGGGACAGAAAGCAATCAGCCCCAGCATTTT. Its translation: CASRGTESNQPQHF.

This chain joins TRBV5-1 and TRBJ1-5; D call uncertain. V lost 0 bases, J lost 4 bases, and 5 bases lay in between. CDR1 is SGHRS, CDR2 YFSETQ, per germline. The CDR3 totals 13 residues. This CDR3 reads CASSLAGNQPQHF. As DNA, the CDR3 is TGCGCCAGCAGCTTGGCGGGTAATCAGCCCCAGCATTTT.

The V call is TRBV7-9, the J call TRBJ2-3; 12 nucleotides align to TRBD2. This CDR3 is 17 amino acids long. V was pared by 5 bases and J by 3 bases, with 9 bases of the junction left unmatched. From germline, CDR1 is SEHNR and CDR2 FQNEAQ (reference sequence). CDR3 in DNA: TGTGCCAGCAGCCGTACTCCTAGCGGGAGGGCAACAGATACGCAGTATTTT. Amino acids: CASSRTPSGRATDTQYF.

This chain uses TRBV5-1 with TRBJ2-1; 11 bases line up with TRBD2. CDR1 is SGHRS, CDR2 YFSETQ, per germline. Trimming removed 1 base from V and 4 bases from J; junction bases left unmatched: 4. The CDR3 covers 16 residues. CDR3 bases: TGCGCCAGCAGCTTGACGGGACTAGCGGAGTACAATGAGCAGTTCTTC. Translated: CASSLTGLAEYNEQFF.

This chain joins TRBV5-1 and TRBJ2-2; tentative D call: TRBD2 (5 bases). This CDR3 has 14 residues. Germline lookup yields CDR1 SGHRS and CDR2 YFSETQ. V gave up 0 bases and J gave up 6 bases, with 9 bases separating them. Here the CDR3 DNA reads TGCGCCAGCAGCTTGGAAGCGGACCCCGGGGAGCTGTTTTTT. Translating gives CASSLEADPGELFF.

The chain recombines TRBV11-3 with TRBJ1-1; possibly TRBD1 for D (5 bases). Trimming took 5 bases from V and 2 from J, leaving 9 bases between them. In germline, CDR1 is SGHNT, CDR2 YENEEA. This CDR3 comprises 13 residues. DNA for the CDR3: TGTGCCAGCAGCGTACAGGAAAACACTGAAGCTTTCTTT. Translated, it gives CASSVQENTEAFF.